The clone carrying this TCR beta chain was recorded a few times. This sample is drawn from a study of blood T cells in healthy people across ages. The V gene's germline CDR1 is SGHRS and CDR2 YFSETQ. V was pared by 1 base and J by 6 bases, with 11 bases between. The CDR3 spans 13 residues. PCR was performed a second time for roughly 6 to 12 cycles using a sample-barcoded 5' primer and a J-beta primer mix. MiXCR was run by TCRdb on the 5' RACE reads, yielding one entry per CDR3 protein. The sample comprises fewer than 1 million distinct CDR3 sequences, under 45% of which are singletons, and about a fifth rests with the top ten.

The TCR sequence derives from a man aged 55 to 69 in good health. The specimen was blood. The V gene is TRBV5-1, the J gene TRBJ2-7; D unresolved. The CDR3 DNA reads TGCGCCAGCAGCTTGACAGATAAAGGCGAGCAGTACTTC. It specifies CASSLTDKGEQYF.